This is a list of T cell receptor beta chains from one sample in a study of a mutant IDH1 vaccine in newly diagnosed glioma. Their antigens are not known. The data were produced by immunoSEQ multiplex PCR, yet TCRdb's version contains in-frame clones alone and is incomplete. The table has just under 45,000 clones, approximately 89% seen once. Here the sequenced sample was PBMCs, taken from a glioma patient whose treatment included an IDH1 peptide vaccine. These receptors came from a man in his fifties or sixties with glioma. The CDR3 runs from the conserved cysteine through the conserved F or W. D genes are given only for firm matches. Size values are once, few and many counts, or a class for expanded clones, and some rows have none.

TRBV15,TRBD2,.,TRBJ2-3,TGTGCCACCAGCAAGGGACTAGCGAGAACAGATACGCAGTATTTT,CATSKGLARTDTQYF
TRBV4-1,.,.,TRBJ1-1,TGCGCCAGCAGCCAAGAGAGGTCCGTGGGGAGGGGAGCTTTCTTT,CASSQERSVGRGAFF
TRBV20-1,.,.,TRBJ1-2,TGCGGTTGGTGGAGCTATGGCTACACCTTC,CGWWSYGYTF
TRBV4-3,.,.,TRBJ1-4,TGCGCCAGCAGCCAATTTCTGGAAGGGCCGGGGCAAGAAAAACTGTTTTTT,CASSQFLEGPGQEKLFF
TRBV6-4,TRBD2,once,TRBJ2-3,TGTGCCAGCAGTAGCGGGAGTACAGATACGCAGTATTTT,CASSSGSTDTQYF
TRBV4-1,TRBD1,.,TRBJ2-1,TGCGCCAGCAGCCAGGCCGGGACAGGACGAAACAATGAGCAGTTCTTC,CASSQAGTGRNNEQFF
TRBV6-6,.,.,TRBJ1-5,TGTGCCAGCAGGCACCGGGATATACAAGAGCCCCAGCATTTT,CASRHRDIQEPQHF
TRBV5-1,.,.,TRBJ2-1,TGCGCCAGCAGCTACAGTTTGGTAAGCTCCTACAATGAGCAGTTCTTC,CASSYSLVSSYNEQFF
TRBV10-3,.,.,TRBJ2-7,TGTGCCATCAGTGGGGGCGAGCAGACAGCGAGCTCCTACGAGCAGTACTTC,CAISGGEQTASSYEQYF
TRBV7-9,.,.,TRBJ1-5,TGTGCCAGCAGCCTCGATTCAAATCAGCCCCAGCATTTT,CASSLDSNQPQHF
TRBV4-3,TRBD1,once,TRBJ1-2,TGCGCCAGCAGCCCCGGGACAGGGACGTATGGCTACACCTTC,CASSPGTGTYGYTF
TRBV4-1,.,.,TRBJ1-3,TGCGCCAGCAGCCAGGGGACGTACCCTGGAAACACCATATATTTT,CASSQGTYPGNTIYF
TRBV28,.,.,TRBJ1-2,TGTGCCAGCAGCTCCCGGGGCGCACGGGGAACGCATGGCTACACCTTC,CASSSRGARGTHGYTF
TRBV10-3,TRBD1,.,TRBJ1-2,TGTGCCATCAGTACCGGGACAGGGGGCTCCAGGGCCGGCTACACCTTC,CAISTGTGGSRAGYTF
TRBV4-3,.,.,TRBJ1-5,TGCGCCAGCAGCCAGTCAAGGGCCGATCAGCCCCAGCATTTT,CASSQSRADQPQHF
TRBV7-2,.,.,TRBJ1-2,TGTGCCAGCAGCTCGAGCGGCGGTCTCTATGGCTACACCTTC,CASSSSGGLYGYTF
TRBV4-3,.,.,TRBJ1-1,TGCGCCAGCAGCCTAGACGCGGCCACTGAAGCTTTCTTT,CASSLDAATEAFF
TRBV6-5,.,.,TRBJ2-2,TGTGCCAGCAGTTACGGTCCGACCGGGGAGCTGTTTTTT,CASSYGPTGELFF
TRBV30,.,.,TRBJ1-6,TGTGCCTGGAGCGCTACAGGGTCCTCCTATAATTCACCCCTCCACTTT,CAWSATGSSYNSPLHF
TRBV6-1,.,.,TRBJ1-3,TGTGCCAGCAGCGCAAGGGTGAGCTCTGGAAACACCATATATTTT,CASSARVSSGNTIYF
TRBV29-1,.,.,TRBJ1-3,TGCAGCGTCCGTCGGGATGCGGGAAACACCATATATTTT,CSVRRDAGNTIYF
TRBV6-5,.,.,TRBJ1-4,TGTGCCAGCAGACCCGACAAGGATGAAAAACTGTTTTTT,CASRPDKDEKLFF